This T cell receptor beta chain was recorded in a study of blood T cell repertoires in COVID-19. For the study at large: The samples span acute and convalescent COVID-19 from the United States, Italy and Spain. Sample material is recorded as cDNA or gDNA derived from T cells, B-cell-depleted T cells, or PBMCs.

Method: immunoSEQ multiplex PCR; TCRdb's copy keeps in-frame clones and lacks some. The table lists 250,000 to 350,000 clones, approximately 90% of them singletons. CDR3 length: 15 amino acids. Per the germline V gene, CDR1 is LGHDT and CDR2 is YNNKEL (reference sequence). Losses at the gene ends were 4 bases for V and 7 bases for J; bases not matched to a gene: 12. Participants' reported clinical history set cohort assignment. The receptor was derived from a woman aged 30 to 39 who had recovered from COVID-19. This chain joins TRBV3-1 (or the pseudogene TRBV3-2) and TRBJ2-7, with 8 bases lining up with TRBD2. The sample was PBMCs or T cells enriched from blood (not recorded which). The CDR3 protein is CASSPVGSGAREQYF. The DNA for the CDR3 is TGTGCCAGCAGCCCAGTGGGTAGCGGGGCTAGAGAGCAGTACTTC.